This T cell receptor (beta chain) was retrieved from a study of blood T cell repertoires in COVID-19. As for the study in general: In each case, the material was cDNA or gDNA derived from T cells, B-cell-depleted T cells, or PBMCs.

Using immunoSEQ multiplex PCR, the repertoire was profiled, and TCRdb retains in-frame clones only, with some absent. The data show around 130,000 clones, under 95% seen once. There are many counts of this clone. Seattle's enrolled individuals joined amid active infection and were then monitored longitudinally. The sequence was collected from a man aged 60-69 years with COVID-19, enrolled during active disease. Material: peripheral blood.

The DNA of the CDR3 is TGTGCCAGCAGCTTCGGAGAGACCCAGTACTTC. Encoded protein: CASSFGETQYF. The gene calls are TRBV5-4 and TRBJ2-5; D gene ambiguous. The CDR3 consists of 11 residues. Trimming left V 2 bases short and J 4 bases short, with 3 bases between. Germline CDR1 SGHNT, CDR2 YYREEE (reference sequence).